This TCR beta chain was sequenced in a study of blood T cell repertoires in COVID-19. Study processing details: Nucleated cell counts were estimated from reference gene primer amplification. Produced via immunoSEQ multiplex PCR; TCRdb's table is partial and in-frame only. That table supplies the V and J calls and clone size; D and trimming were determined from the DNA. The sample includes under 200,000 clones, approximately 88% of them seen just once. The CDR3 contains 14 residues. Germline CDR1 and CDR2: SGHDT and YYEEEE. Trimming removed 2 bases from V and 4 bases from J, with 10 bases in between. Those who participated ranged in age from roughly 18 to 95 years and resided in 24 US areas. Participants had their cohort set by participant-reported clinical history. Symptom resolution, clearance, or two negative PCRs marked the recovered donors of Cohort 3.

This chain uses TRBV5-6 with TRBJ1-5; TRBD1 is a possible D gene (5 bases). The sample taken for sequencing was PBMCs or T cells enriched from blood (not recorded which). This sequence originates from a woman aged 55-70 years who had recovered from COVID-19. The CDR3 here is CASSLSGFNQPQHF. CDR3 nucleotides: TGTGCCAGCAGCTTATCAGGGTTTAATCAGCCCCAGCATTTT.